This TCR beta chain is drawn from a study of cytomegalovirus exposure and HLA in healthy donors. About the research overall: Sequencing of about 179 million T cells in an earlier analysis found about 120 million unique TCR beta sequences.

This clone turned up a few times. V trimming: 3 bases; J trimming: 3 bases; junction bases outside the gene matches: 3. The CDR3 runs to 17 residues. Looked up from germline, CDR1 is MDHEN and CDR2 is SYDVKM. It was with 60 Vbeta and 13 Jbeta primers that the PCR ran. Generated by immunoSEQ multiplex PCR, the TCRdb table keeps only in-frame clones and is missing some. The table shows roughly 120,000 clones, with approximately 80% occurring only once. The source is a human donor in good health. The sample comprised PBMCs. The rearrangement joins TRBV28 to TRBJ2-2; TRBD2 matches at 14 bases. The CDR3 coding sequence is TGTGCCAGCAGTTTCGGACTAGCGGGAGGACACACCGGGGAGCTGTTTTTT. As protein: CASSFGLAGGHTGELFF.